The rows below give T cell receptor beta chains drawn from one sample of a study of blood T cell repertoires in COVID-19. Sequencing was performed with immunoSEQ multiplex PCR; in TCRdb, only in-frame clones are kept and a portion is missing. Altogether 350,000 to 550,000 clones are present, 85% to 90% being singletons, with the ten largest covering roughly 1.1%. The material sequenced was PBMCs or T cells enriched from blood (not recorded which). The receptors come from a man aged 25-40 years who had recovered from COVID-19. Both conserved end residues are part of each CDR3. D genes are given only for firm matches. Some rows have no size entry. The others give once, few or many, or a class for an expanded clone.

clone size | J gene | D gene | V gene | CDR3 DNA | CDR3 protein
once | TRBJ2-1 | TRBD1 | TRBV7-3 | TGTGCCAGCAGCTCCACGACAGGGGGCGTTAATGAGCAGTTCTTC | CASSSTTGGVNEQFF
once | TRBJ1-2 | - | TRBV5-1 | TGCGCCAGCAGCTTAACAGGGAGCTATGGCTACACCTTC | CASSLTGSYGYTF
- | TRBJ2-2 | TRBD1 | TRBV19 | TGTGCCAGTAGTATAGGCAGGACAGGGGGCTGGACCGGGGAGCTGTTTTTT | CASSIGRTGGWTGELFF
- | TRBJ1-5 | - | TRBV7-9 | TGTGCCAGCAGTCCTGCGGGGTCTACCAATCAGCCCCAGCATTTT | CASSPAGSTNQPQHF
- | TRBJ1-5 | - | TRBV28 | TGTGCCAGCAGTATCGCGGGGGTAAGGGATCAGCCCCAGCATTTT | CASSIAGVRDQPQHF
- | TRBJ2-4 | TRBD2 | TRBV30 | TGTGCCTGGAGTCCGGGACTAGCGGGGACTCAGTACTTC | CAWSPGLAGTQYF
- | TRBJ2-7 | - | TRBV28 | TGTGCCAGCGAAAACGGCCACGACTTGACCTACGAGCAGTACTTC | CASENGHDLTYEQYF
- | TRBJ2-7 | - | TRBV19 | TGTGCCAGTAGTATGGGGACAATCTACGAGCAGTACTTC | CASSMGTIYEQYF
- | TRBJ2-7 | - | TRBV6-1 | TGTGCCAGCAGTGAATACGCCGGGACAAGCATCTACGAGCAGTACTTC | CASSEYAGTSIYEQYF
- | TRBJ2-1 | TRBD2 | TRBV5-1 | TGCGCCAGCAGCTTAGCGGGAGGTAAAAATGAGCAGTTCTTC | CASSLAGGKNEQFF
- | TRBJ2-7 | - | TRBV7-2 | TGTGCCAGCAGCTTAGATCAGGGGCGGTACGAGCAGTACTTC | CASSLDQGRYEQYF
- | TRBJ1-1 | TRBD1 | TRBV19 | TGTGCCAGTAAATTGGGGACAGTAGCTTTCTTT | CASKLGTVAFF
- | TRBJ2-7 | TRBD2 | TRBV5-6 | TGTGCCAGCAGCCTCGGACTAGCCGAGCAGTACTTC | CASSLGLAEQYF
- | TRBJ1-1 | - | TRBV5-1 | TGCGCCAGCAGCTTCACGGGGGGAACTGAAGCTTTCTTT | CASSFTGGTEAFF
- | TRBJ2-2 | - | TRBV19 | TGTGCCAGTAGTGGCAGGGTCACCGGGGAGCTGTTTTTT | CASSGRVTGELFF
- | TRBJ2-7 | - | TRBV12-3/TRBV12-4 | TGTGCCAGCAGTTTTCAGGGTGGCCACGAGCAGTACTTC | CASSFQGGHEQYF
- | TRBJ2-1 | - | TRBV10-3 | TGTGCCATCAGCGACCCCCAGCGGGTGCCTGGGAATGAGCAGTTCTTC | CAISDPQRVPGNEQFF
- | TRBJ2-3 | TRBD1 | TRBV3-1/TRBV3-2 | TGTGCCAGCAGCCTCGGGACAGGGGGCCCCTTCACAGATACGCAGTATTTT | CASSLGTGGPFTDTQYF
- | TRBJ2-7 | - | TRBV4-1 | TGCGCCAGCCCCTTCCGTGGGACTGAGCAGTACTTC | CASPFRGTEQYF
- | TRBJ2-5 | - | TRBV7-9 | TGTGCCAGCAGCTTCTTTTTAAGGACAGTTTTAGAGACCCAGTACTTC | CASSFFLRTVLETQYF
few | TRBJ2-7 | - | TRBV12-3/TRBV12-4 | TGTGCCAGCAAATTTGGAGGTCTGTACGAGCAGTACTTC | CASKFGGLYEQYF
- | TRBJ2-5 | - | TRBV10-1 | TGCGCCAGCAGTTCGGACGGGATCCAAGAGACCCAGTACTTC | CASSSDGIQETQYF
- | TRBJ2-2 | TRBD1 | TRBV6-5 | TGTGCCAGCGGGACAGCTAACACCGGGGAGCTGTTTTTT | CASGTANTGELFF
- | TRBJ1-2 | - | TRBV27 | TGTGCCAGCAGTTTACGAGGCCTAGGGGACTATGGCTACACCTTC | CASSLRGLGDYGYTF
once | TRBJ2-1 | - | TRBV19 | TGTGCCAGTAGTGCGGAGAGCTCCTACAATGAGCAGTTCTTC | CASSAESSYNEQFF
- | TRBJ1-5 | TRBD1 | TRBV2 | TGTGCCAGCAGTGATTCGACAGGGGTTCAGCCCCAGCATTTT | CASSDSTGVQPQHF
- | TRBJ2-7 | TRBD1 | TRBV5-1 | TGCGCCAGCAGCCTAGGGACAGCGAGCTCCTACGAGCAGTACTTC | CASSLGTASSYEQYF
once | TRBJ1-6 | TRBD1 | TRBV19 | TGTGCCAGTAGGGCGACAGGGAAACTCTCCTATAATTCACCCCTCCACTTT | CASRATGKLSYNSPLHF
- | TRBJ2-7 | TRBD2 | TRBV6-5 | TGTGCCAGCAGTAGGCCGGCGGGAGTGTCCTACGAGCAGTACTTC | CASSRPAGVSYEQYF
- | TRBJ1-5 | TRBD1 | TRBV28 | TGTGCCAGCAGTCCCCTTCCTCGACAGGGTGATCAGCCCCAGCATTTT | CASSPLPRQGDQPQHF
- | TRBJ2-7 | - | TRBV3-1/TRBV3-2 | TGTGCCAGCAGCCAAGTCGGCGCGGACTCCTACGAGCAGTACTTC | CASSQVGADSYEQYF
- | TRBJ2-2 | - | TRBV27 | TGTGCCACCAGACGGCGCGGGCCTGATGGCACCGGGGAGCTGTTTTTT | CATRRRGPDGTGELFF
once | TRBJ2-1 | TRBD1 | TRBV7-2 | TGTGCCAGCAGCCAGGCAGGGGGCTCCTACAATGAGCAGTTCTTC | CASSQAGGSYNEQFF
- | TRBJ2-1 | TRBD2 | TRBV5-1 | TGCGCCAGCAGCTTGCAGACTAGCGGGATGGGGCAGTTCTTC | CASSLQTSGMGQFF
- | TRBJ1-2 | TRBD1 | TRBV27 | TGTGCCAGCGGCGGCGGGACAGGGTCTAACTATGGCTACACCTTC | CASGGGTGSNYGYTF
- | TRBJ2-5 | TRBD2 | TRBV5-8 | TGTGCCAGCAGCCGGGAGGGAGAGACCCAGTACTTC | CASSREGETQYF
- | TRBJ2-7 | - | TRBV27 | TGTGCCAGCAGTTTTGTGGGTCCCCCCGTCCGAGGGCAGTACTTC | CASSFVGPPVRGQYF
- | TRBJ1-1 | - | TRBV4-2 | TGTGCCAGCAGCCCCATGGAGGAGAACACTGAAGCTTTCTTT | CASSPMEENTEAFF